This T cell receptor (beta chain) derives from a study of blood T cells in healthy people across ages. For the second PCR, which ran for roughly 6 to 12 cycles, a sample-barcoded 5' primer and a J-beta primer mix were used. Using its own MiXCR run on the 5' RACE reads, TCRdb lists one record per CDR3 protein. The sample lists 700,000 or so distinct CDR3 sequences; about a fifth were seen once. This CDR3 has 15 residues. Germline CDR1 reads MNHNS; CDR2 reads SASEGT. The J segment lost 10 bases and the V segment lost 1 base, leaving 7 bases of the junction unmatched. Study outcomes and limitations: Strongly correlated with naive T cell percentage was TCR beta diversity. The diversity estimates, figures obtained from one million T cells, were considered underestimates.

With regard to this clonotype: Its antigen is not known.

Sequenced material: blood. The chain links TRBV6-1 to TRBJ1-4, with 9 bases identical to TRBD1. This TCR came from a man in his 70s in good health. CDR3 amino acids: CASSEGGQGSLKLFF. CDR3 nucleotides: TGTGCCAGCAGTGAAGGTGGACAGGGGTCGTTAAAACTGTTTTTT.